Listed here are 11 T cell receptor beta chains from one sample, sequenced in a study of regulatory T cells in long-lasting Graves disease. This sample's time point: newly diagnosed GD, antithyroid drugs for less than 3 months. From PBMCs, RNA was extracted and then used to make the TCR library. CDR3-region Arm-PCR and iRepertoire HTBI primers produced the TCR beta libraries. TCRdb processed the multiplex PCR reads anew with MiXCR; each CDR3 protein has one entry. This sample has about 220,000 distinct CDR3 sequences, with roughly 19% found just once. This same sample was also part of a study on T cells in Graves' hyperthyroidism and ophthalmopathy.

The source material was peripheral blood mononuclear cells (PBMCs), sampled at new diagnosis, from a patient treated with antithyroid drugs. Receptors were obtained from a woman in her 30s with Graves disease.

This clonotype was picked up many times. The chain uses TRBV5-1 and TRBJ1-1; possible D gene TRBD1, 5 bases. CDR1 and CDR2 from the germline V gene are SGHRS and YFSETQ. The CDR3 totals 16 residues. V shed 5 bases and J shed 1 base, with 18 bases lying between them. The DNA for the CDR3 is TGCGCCAGCAGAATCGGGGGGGAGGGAGCGAACACTGAAGCTTTCTTT. Translated: CASRIGGEGANTEAFF.

This clonotype was counted a single time. This likely stems from a read error, as it lies one base from a far larger clone. No conserved phenylalanine or tryptophan is present at the end of the CDR3, so a read error is the likely explanation. The chain uses TRBV11-2 and TRBJ2-7; TRBD1 aligns across 7 bases. The V gene end was trimmed by 5 bases and the J gene end by 3 bases; junction bases not matched to a gene: 4. Germline lookup yields CDR1 SGHAT and CDR2 FQNNGV. The CDR3 runs to 13 residues. CDR3 sequence: CASSHGQVYEQYL. DNA of the CDR3: TGTGCCAGCAGCCACGGACAGGTCTACGAGCAGTACTTA.

At least ten counts were recorded for this clonotype. V gene TRBV6-5 combines with J gene TRBJ1-4; 10 bases line up with TRBD1. Germline values: CDR1 MNHEY, CDR2 SVGAGI. Losses at the gene ends were 2 bases for V and 8 bases for J; bases not matched to a gene: 5. This CDR3 comprises 15 residues. The CDR3 spells CASSYVGTGEEKLFF. The CDR3 bases are TGTGCCAGCAGTTACGTAGGGACAGGGGAGGAAAAACTGTTTTTT.

This clonotype occurred many times. The V call is TRBV20-1, the J call TRBJ1-1; D is ambiguous. The CDR3 runs to 11 residues. V gave up 3 bases and J gave up 0 bases, with 2 bases separating them. CDR1 is DFQATT, CDR2 SNEGSKA, per germline (reference sequence). In DNA, the CDR3 is TGCAGTGCTAGTGTGAACACTGAAGCTTTCTTT. Its protein is CSASVNTEAFF.

Worth noting for this clonotype: One base away lies a much larger clone, so this may be a sequencing read error. The CDR3 end shows no conserved phenylalanine or tryptophan, and so a read error is likely. The genes are TRBV27 and TRBJ1-1; D unresolved. The CDR3 length is 15 residues. The germline gives CDR1 MNHEY, CDR2 SMNVEV (reference sequence). The V end was cut by 4 bases, the J end by 0 bases, with 12 bases between. The CDR3 DNA sequence: TGTGCCAGCAGTTCCCTCGAGGCCTTGAACACTGAAGCTTTCTCT. Amino acid sequence: CASSSLEALNTEAFS.

This clonotype was detected many times. V usage is TRBV11-3 and J usage is TRBJ1-5, with 7 bases aligning to TRBD1. The germline V gene encodes CDR1 SGHNT and CDR2 YENEEA. This CDR3 comprises 15 residues. V gave up 6 bases and J gave up 2 bases; unmatched junction bases: 7. Here the CDR3 reads CASRQGKVGNQPQHF. CDR3 coding DNA: TGTGCCAGCAGACAGGGGAAGGTTGGCAATCAGCCCCAGCATTTT.

This clonotype was observed a handful of times. A much larger clone differs from this one at a single base, so this may be a read error. The V gene is TRBV4-2, the J gene TRBJ2-5; D remains unclear. Trimming left V 6 bases short and J 2 bases short, with 10 bases between. In germline, CDR1 is LGHNA, CDR2 YNFKEQ. CDR3 size: 13 residues. The chain's CDR3 is CASSSEVQETQYF. In DNA, the CDR3 is TGTGCCAGCAGTTCAGAGGTACAAGAGACCCAGTACTTC.

This clonotype was recorded many times. CDR3 in amino acids: CASSLSPNNEQFF. CDR3 nucleotide sequence: TGTGCCAGCAGCCTCTCGCCCAACAATGAGCAGTTCTTC. The rearrangement joins TRBV13 to TRBJ2-1; D not resolved. In germline, CDR1 is PRHDT, CDR2 FYEKMQ (reference sequence). The CDR3 is 13 amino acids. Trimming shortened V by 5 bases and J by 5 bases, and 10 bases separated the two germline ends. Drawing the rest from reference TRBV13 and TRBJ2-1, the complete variable domain is AAGVIQSPRHLIKEKRETATLKCYPIPRHDTVYWYQQGPGQDPQFLISFYEKMQSDKGSIPDRFSAQQFSDYHSELNMSSLELGDSALYFCASSLSPNNEQFFGPGTRLTVL.

Ten or more counts support this clonotype. The V call is TRBV7-9, the J call TRBJ1-5, with TRBD1 matching 7 bases. The CDR3 is made up of 13 amino acids. Germline assignment: CDR1 SEHNR and CDR2 FQNEAQ (reference sequence). V lost 0 bases to trimming and J lost 12 bases; unmatched junction nucleotides: 5. The CDR3 is CASSLATGQRQHF. The CDR3 DNA follows: TGTGCCAGCAGCTTAGCGACAGGGCAACGCCAGCATTTT.

Note on this clonotype: One end of the junction does not line up with germline, which may come from a read error. This chain joins TRBV7-2 and TRBJ2-2, with 10 bases that match TRBD2. This CDR3 contains 19 residues. CDR1 is SGHTA, CDR2 FQGNSA, per germline. This CDR3 is CASSLYGTSVWSGTGELFF. CDR3 DNA: TGTGCTAGCAGCTTATACGGGACTAGCGTATGGAGTGGCACCGGGGAGCTGTTTTTT.

The chain is built from TRBV2 and TRBJ2-3; D unclear. The germline V gene has CDR1 SNHLY and CDR2 FYNNEI. V shed 1 base and J shed 4 bases, with 6 bases lying between them. The length of the CDR3 is 13 residues. The CDR3 sequence: CASSEDGADTQYF. The CDR3 nucleotides read TGTGCCAGCAGTGAAGACGGTGCAGATACGCAGTATTTT.